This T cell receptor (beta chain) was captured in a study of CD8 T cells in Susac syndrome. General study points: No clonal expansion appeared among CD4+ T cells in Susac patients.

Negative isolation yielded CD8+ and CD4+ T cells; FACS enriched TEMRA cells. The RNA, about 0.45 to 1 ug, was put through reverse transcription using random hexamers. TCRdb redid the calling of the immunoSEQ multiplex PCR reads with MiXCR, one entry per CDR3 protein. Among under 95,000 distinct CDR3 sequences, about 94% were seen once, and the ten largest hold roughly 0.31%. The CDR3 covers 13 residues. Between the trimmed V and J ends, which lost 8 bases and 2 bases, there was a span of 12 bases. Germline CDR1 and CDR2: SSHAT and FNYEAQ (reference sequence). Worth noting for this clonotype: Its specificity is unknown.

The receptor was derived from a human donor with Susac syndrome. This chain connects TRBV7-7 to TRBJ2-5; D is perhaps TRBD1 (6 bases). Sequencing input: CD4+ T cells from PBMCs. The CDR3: CASARGLQETQYF. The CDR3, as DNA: TGTGCCAGCGCCAGGGGCCTACAAGAGACCCAGTACTTC.